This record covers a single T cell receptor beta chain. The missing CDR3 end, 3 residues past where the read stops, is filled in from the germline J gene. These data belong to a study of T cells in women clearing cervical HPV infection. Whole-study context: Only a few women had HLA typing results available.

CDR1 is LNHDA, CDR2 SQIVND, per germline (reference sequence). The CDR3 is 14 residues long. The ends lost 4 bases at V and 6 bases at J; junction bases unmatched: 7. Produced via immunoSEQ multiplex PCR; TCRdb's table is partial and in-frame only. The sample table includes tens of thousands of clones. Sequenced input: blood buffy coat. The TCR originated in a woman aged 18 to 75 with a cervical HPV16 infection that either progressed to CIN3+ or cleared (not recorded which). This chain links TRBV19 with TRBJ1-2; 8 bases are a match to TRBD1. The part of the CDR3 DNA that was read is TGTGCCAGTAGTACAGACAGGGGTAGAGATGGC. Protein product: CASSTDRGRDG. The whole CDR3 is CASSTDRGRDGYTF.